Each of the 29 T cell receptor beta chains below was sequenced from the same sample in a study of T cells in Graves' hyperthyroidism and ophthalmopathy. RNA transcripts provided the source from which TCR beta CDR3 regions were amplified. The HTBI primer set drove a first-round RT-PCR of the TCR CDR3. TCRdb processed the multiplex PCR reads anew with MiXCR; each CDR3 protein has one entry. The sample includes 690,000 or so distinct CDR3 sequences, roughly a sixth of them seen just once. The sequencing sample was made of blood. Every receptor here comes from a woman between 45 and 60 years old with Graves' hyperthyroidism that later progressed to Graves' ophthalmopathy.

At least ten counts were recorded for this clonotype. The gene calls are TRBV5-6 and TRBJ2-5, with D uncertain. Per the germline V gene, CDR1 is SGHDT and CDR2 is YYEEEE. Trimming shortened V by 1 base and J by 5 bases, and 9 bases separated the two germline ends. The CDR3 is 13 amino acids. The CDR3 coding sequence is TGTGCCAGCAGCTTGACCCCCCAGGAGACCCAGTACTTC. Its protein product is CASSLTPQETQYF. Filled out from reference TRBV5-6 and TRBJ2-5, the complete variable domain reads DAGVTQSPTHLIKTRGQQVTLRCSPKSGHDTVSWYQQALGQGPQFIFQYYEEEERQRGNFPDRFSGHQFPNYSSELNVNALLLGDSALYLCASSLTPQETQYFGPGTRLLVL.

The genes are TRBV10-3 and TRBJ2-3; D is perhaps TRBD2 (6 bases). This CDR3 has 16 residues. Trimming cost V 0 bases and J 4 bases, with 14 bases left between them. Germline values: CDR1 ENHRY, CDR2 SYGVKD. The chain's CDR3 is CAISESGTGGPDTQYF. The CDR3 coding sequence is TGTGCCATCAGTGAGTCCGGGACTGGGGGACCAGATACGCAGTATTTT.

This sequence joins TRBV20-1 and TRBJ1-5; D perhaps matches TRBD1 (5 bases). Germline values: CDR1 DFQATT, CDR2 SNEGSKA (reference sequence). Deletions cut 5 bases from V and 2 bases from J, with 16 bases between. The CDR3 is 15 residues long. CDR3 residues: CSAGGVHSGNQPQHF. The CDR3 coding sequence is TGCAGTGCTGGGGGGGTTCATTCGGGCAATCAGCCCCAGCATTTT.

This rearrangement joins TRBV11-2 to TRBJ1-6, with TRBD1 as a possible D gene (6 bases). V was pared by 1 base and J by 9 bases, with 16 bases between. Germline-derived CDR1 and CDR2 are SGHAT and FQNNGV. CDR3 size: 16 residues. The CDR3 DNA is TGTGCCAGCAGCTTAGCCCTCGGGGGGGCGCGTTCACCCCTCCACTTT. Translation: CASSLALGGARSPLHF. The variable domain in full, completed from reference TRBV11-2 and TRBJ1-6, reads EAGVAQSPRYKIIEKRQSVAFWCNPISGHATLYWYQQILGQGPKLLIQFQNNGVVDDSQLPKDRFSAERLKGVDSTLKIQPAKLEDSAVYLCASSLALGGARSPLHFGNGTRLTVT.

This clonotype has a handful of counts. The chain links TRBV6-1 to TRBJ2-5, with no clear D. Germline loops: CDR1 MNHNS, CDR2 SASEGT. Trimming cost V 6 bases and J 4 bases, with 12 bases left between them. The CDR3 has 13 amino acids. The CDR3 DNA reads as TGTGCCAGCAGCATACGTCTCCCAGAGACCCAGTACTTC. Translation: CASSIRLPETQYF.

The chain uses TRBV7-9 and TRBJ2-1; TRBD1 is a possible D gene (6 bases). Germline assignment: CDR1 SEHNR and CDR2 FQNEAQ (reference sequence). V was clipped by 5 bases and J by 2 bases, with 16 bases between them. The CDR3 loop spans 16 amino acids. As DNA, the CDR3 is TGTGCCAGCAGCCCAACGAAGGCAGGGGCCTACAATGAGCAGTTCTTC. It translates to CASSPTKAGAYNEQFF.

This clonotype came up many times. V is TRBV5-1 and J is TRBJ1-3; 7 positions match TRBD1. V dropped 4 bases and J dropped 3; count of bases not matched to a gene: 4. Germline V gene lookup returns CDR1 SGHRS and CDR2 YFSETQ. The CDR3 has 14 amino acids. Written as DNA, the CDR3 is TGCGCCAGCAGCCAGGGACAGCTTGGAAACACCATATATTTT. Protein sequence: CASSQGQLGNTIYF. Drawing the rest from reference TRBV5-1 and TRBJ1-3, the complete variable domain is KAGVTQTPRYLIKTRGQQVTLSCSPISGHRSVSWYQQTPGQGLQFLFEYFSETQRNKGNFPGRFSGRQFSNSRSEMNVSTLELGDSALYLCASSQGQLGNTIYFGEGSWLTVV.

This clonotype was detected a few times. The chain recombines TRBV3-1 with TRBJ1-6, with 10 nucleotides matching TRBD1. This CDR3 spans 15 amino acids. The germline V gene has CDR1 LGHDT and CDR2 YNNKEL (reference sequence). V shed 4 bases, J shed 10 bases, and the junction held 7 bases outside the gene matches. Here the CDR3 reads CASSPDGTGESPLHF. The CDR3 nucleotides are TGTGCCAGCAGCCCGGACGGGACAGGGGAATCACCCCTCCACTTT.

On this clonotype: This may come from a read error, since a much larger clone is one base off. J is TRBJ1-6 and V is TRBV12-3 or TRBV12-4; D unresolved. V lost 3 bases to trimming and J lost 8 bases, with 11 bases between them. The CDR3 totals 14 residues. The CDR3 DNA reads TGTGCCAGCAGTTTTCCGCAGGTTGATTCACCCCTCCACTTT. Its protein is CASSFPQVDSPLHF.

This clonotype has more than one count but fewer than ten. The genes are TRBV2 and TRBJ1-6; D unclear. Germline-derived CDR1 and CDR2 are SNHLY and FYNNEI. The CDR3 is 14 residues long. V shed 1 base and J shed 3 bases, with 4 bases lying between them. CDR3 residues: CASSEGVYNSPLHF. The CDR3 nucleotides are TGTGCCAGCAGTGAAGGAGTCTATAATTCACCCCTCCACTTT.

The sample holds one count of this clonotype. This chain connects TRBV7-9 to TRBJ1-1; D unclear. Germline loops: CDR1 SEHNR, CDR2 FQNEAQ (reference sequence). Trimming took off 5 bases at V and 4 bases at J, with 17 bases between the two ends. The CDR3 length is 15 residues. CDR3 DNA: TGTGCCAGCAGCACCCGAGGCAGTTTCGGCACTGAAGCTTTCTTT. Translated, it gives CASSTRGSFGTEAFF. The full variable domain, in which reference TRBV7-9 and TRBJ1-1 provide the parts outside the CDR3, is DTGVSQNPRHKITKRGQNVTFRCDPISEHNRLYWYRQTLGQGPEFLTYFQNEAQLEKSRLLSDRFSAERPKGSFSTLEIQRTEQGDSAMYLCASSTRGSFGTEAFFGQGTRLTVV.

This clonotype came up many times. The rearrangement joins TRBV11-2 to TRBJ2-5, with TRBD2 matching over 7 bases. The CDR3 consists of 14 residues. V lost 0 bases and J lost 5; bases outside the gene matches: 3. The germline V gene encodes CDR1 SGHAT and CDR2 FQNNGV. The CDR3 reads CASSLEAGLETQYF. In DNA form, the CDR3 reads TGTGCCAGCAGCTTAGAAGCGGGGTTGGAGACCCAGTACTTC.

This clonotype has more than one count but fewer than ten. The chain employs TRBV29-1 and TRBJ2-5; TRBD2 matches 10 bases. Germline-derived CDR1 and CDR2 are SQVTM and ANQGSEA. The CDR3 spans 13 residues. V gave up 5 bases and J gave up 5 bases; unmatched junction bases: 5. The CDR3 spells CSVLAGGTETQYF. Here the CDR3 DNA reads TGCAGCGTTTTAGCGGGGGGTACGGAGACCCAGTACTTC.

This chain links TRBV5-1 with TRBJ2-4; no clear D. This CDR3 is 16 amino acids long. CDR1 is SGHRS, CDR2 YFSETQ, per germline. The V gene lost 4 bases and the J gene lost 0 bases, with 14 bases spanning the gap. CDR3 sequence (DNA): TGCGCCAGCAGCCAGCTCCCAGACTCAGCCAAAAACATTCAGTACTTC. Protein sequence: CASSQLPDSAKNIQYF.

In its sample, this clonotype was seen many times. The chain combines TRBV3-1 with TRBJ2-7, with TRBD1 matching 8 bases. The CDR3 has 16 residues. V was clipped by 0 bases and J by 2 bases; unmatched bases: 6. Germline CDR1 LGHDT, CDR2 YNNKEL (reference sequence). The DNA for the CDR3 is TGTGCCAGCAGCCAAGATGGGACAGGCGGAACCTACGAGCAGTACTTC. Translating it yields CASSQDGTGGTYEQYF.

This chain joins TRBV5-4 and TRBJ1-2, with 8 bases matching TRBD1. The CDR3 runs to 15 residues. V shed 4 bases and J 7 bases; nucleotides not matched to a gene: 12. Germline values: CDR1 SGHNT, CDR2 YYREEE (reference sequence). The CDR3 sequence is CASSPWTGKAGGYTF. Written as DNA, the CDR3 is TGTGCCAGCAGCCCCTGGACAGGGAAGGCGGGTGGCTACACCTTC.

This clonotype has ten or more counts. CDR3 DNA sequence: TGTGCCAGCAGCCAAGAAACTTGGGCTTTCGGGACCATTGGCGAGCAGTACTTC. Translated: CASSQETWAFGTIGEQYF. The chain links TRBV3-1 to TRBJ2-7, with D perhaps given as TRBD1 or TRBD2 (5 bases each). From germline, CDR1 is LGHDT and CDR2 YNNKEL (reference sequence). The germline V and J ends were trimmed by 0 bases and 6 bases, with 24 bases remaining between them. CDR3 length equals 18 residues.

V is TRBV12-3 or TRBV12-4 and J is TRBJ1-4; D is possibly TRBD1 (6 bases). Trimming shortened V by 4 bases and J by 5 bases, and 14 bases separated the two germline ends. The CDR3 sequence is 15 residues long. The chain's CDR3 is CASSSPRTVNEKLFF. The CDR3 DNA is TGTGCCAGCAGTTCCCCCCGGACAGTGAATGAAAAACTGTTTTTT.

This clonotype appeared many times. Here the CDR3 reads CASSPPDSLNEKLFF. DNA of the CDR3: TGTGCCAGCTCACCACCGGATTCGCTTAATGAAAAACTGTTTTTT. V gene TRBV18 combines with J gene TRBJ1-4; no clear D. The CDR3 length is 15 residues. Germline values: CDR1 KGHSH, CDR2 LQKENI. V was trimmed by 0 bases and J by 4 bases, leaving 9 bases between them.

The chain carries TRBV4-1 and TRBJ1-2; D call uncertain. Germline values: CDR1 MGHRA, CDR2 YSYEKL. The CDR3 has 14 residues. The V gene lost 3 bases and the J gene lost 0 bases, with 8 bases spanning the gap. Written as DNA, the CDR3 is TGCGCCAGCAGCCAGCCCGATACTAACTATGGCTACACCTTC. Amino acid sequence: CASSQPDTNYGYTF.

This clonotype has at least ten counts. The chain joins TRBV11-2 to TRBJ2-7; D not certain. Per germline, CDR1 SGHAT and CDR2 FQNNGV. The CDR3 extends over 14 amino acids. With 5 bases removed from V and 4 bases from J, the gap between germline ends came to 15 bases. CDR3 amino acids: CASSDPRVTYEQYF. DNA for the CDR3: TGTGCCAGCAGCGACCCACGGGTAACTTACGAGCAGTACTTC.

The chain employs TRBV27 and TRBJ2-1, with 7 bases identical to TRBD1. This CDR3 has 15 amino acids. V trimming: 5 bases; J trimming: 5 bases; junction bases outside the gene matches: 9. The germline CDR1 and CDR2 sequences are MNHEY and SMNVEV (reference sequence). CDR3 in amino acids: CASSRDGQDDNEQFF. The CDR3 DNA is TGTGCCAGCAGTCGCGATGGACAGGACGACAATGAGCAGTTCTTC.

The rearrangement links TRBV27 to TRBJ1-1; D ambiguous. V was cut by 5 bases and J by 0 bases, with 10 bases left in between. The germline V gene encodes CDR1 MNHEY and CDR2 SMNVEV (reference sequence). This CDR3 is 14 amino acids long. In DNA form, the CDR3 reads TGTGCCAGCAGTCCCTACGGGATGAACACTGAAGCTTTCTTT. Encoded protein: CASSPYGMNTEAFF.

This clonotype was observed at least ten times. The chain employs TRBV6-6 and TRBJ2-5; possible D gene TRBD1, 6 bases. The length of the CDR3 is 17 residues. Per germline, CDR1 MNHNY and CDR2 SVGAGI (reference sequence). V lost 2 bases to trimming and J lost 7 bases, with 23 bases between them. CDR3 DNA sequence: TGTGCCAGCAGTTACAGAACCGTAACAGGGCGCCCGGGGACCCAGTACTTC. Its translation: CASSYRTVTGRPGTQYF.

There are many counts of this clonotype. This chain links TRBV11-2 with TRBJ2-1; TRBD2 matches 9 bases. V dropped 5 bases and J dropped 0; count of bases not matched to a gene: 11. The CDR3 is 18 residues long. CDR1 SGHAT and CDR2 FQNNGV come from the germline V gene. The CDR3 is CASSIDGTSHSSYNEQFF. In DNA, the CDR3 is TGTGCCAGCAGCATTGACGGGACTAGCCATAGCTCCTACAATGAGCAGTTCTTC.

This clonotype was detected a few times. The chain recombines TRBV20-1 with TRBJ2-2, with 8 positions matching TRBD1. The germline V gene encodes CDR1 DFQATT and CDR2 SNEGSKA (reference sequence). The CDR3 length is 16 residues. The V segment lost 1 base and the J segment 0 bases; nucleotides outside the gene matches: 4. The CDR3 DNA reads TGCAGTGCTAGAGGGAGGACAGGGCCGAACACCGGGGAGCTGTTTTTT. Its translation is CSARGRTGPNTGELFF.

In this sample, this clonotype turned up a few times. The chain uses TRBV2 and TRBJ1-2; no reliable D call. Trimming removed 5 bases from V and 4 bases from J, with 11 bases in between. The CDR3 runs 13 residues. Per germline, CDR1 SNHLY and CDR2 FYNNEI. Here the CDR3 reads CASSYSKTYGYTF. The CDR3 bases are TGTGCCAGCAGTTACTCGAAGACCTATGGCTACACCTTC.

The V call is TRBV15, the J call TRBJ1-1; weak D call: TRBD1 (5 bases). Germline CDR1 reads LNHNV; CDR2 reads YYDKDF (reference sequence). V was pared by 0 bases and J by 1 base, with 9 bases between. This CDR3 region has 15 residues. The CDR3 spells CATSRDRVRNTEAFF. The CDR3, as DNA: TGTGCCACCAGCAGAGACAGGGTGAGGAACACTGAAGCTTTCTTT.

The CDR3 sequence: CASSPNPLWTGHSPLHF. CDR3 bases: TGCGCCAGCAGCCCCAACCCCCTTTGGACAGGGCATTCACCCCTCCACTTT. The chain combines TRBV5-1 with TRBJ1-6, with TRBD1 matching over 8 bases. V dropped 4 bases and J dropped 8; count of bases not matched to a gene: 14. Per germline, CDR1 SGHRS and CDR2 YFSETQ. The length of the CDR3 is 17 residues.